A selection of T cell receptor beta chains follows, all from one sample in a study of T cells after yellow fever vaccination. TCRdb itself ran the 5' RACE reads through MiXCR, one entry per CDR3 protein. The top ten hold roughly 2.5% of the sample, which has about 160,000 distinct CDR3 sequences, approximately 6.7% seen once. This sample comprised CD4+ T cells sorted from PBMCs, obtained around 5 days after the first yellow fever vaccination. These receptors came from a man younger than 30 who received the YFV17D yellow fever vaccine. CDR3s leave out the opening cysteine and the closing phenylalanine or tryptophan. A D gene is named only where the DNA matches it firmly.

V: TRBV7-2
D: TRBD1
J: TRBJ2-3
CDR3: ATATGPVTDTQY

V: TRBV2
D: -
J: TRBJ2-1
CDR3: ASSEVESTKF

V: TRBV12-3/TRBV12-4
D: TRBD1
J: TRBJ1-5
CDR3: ASRGDRGANQPQH

V: TRBV9
D: TRBD2
J: TRBJ2-1
CDR3: ASSKGLAGPVDEQF

V: TRBV7-9
D: TRBD2
J: TRBJ2-7
CDR3: ASSLDLAGVSYEQY

V: TRBV12-3/TRBV12-4
D: TRBD1
J: TRBJ2-7
CDR3: ASRGTGRNEQY

V: TRBV4-1
D: TRBD1
J: TRBJ1-1
CDR3: ASTMDPGQAMNTEAF

V: TRBV11-2
D: TRBD2
J: TRBJ2-2
CDR3: ASSLDGRGINTGELF

V: TRBV18
D: -
J: TRBJ2-4
CDR3: ASSPPTGPGNIQY

V: TRBV24-1
D: TRBD1
J: TRBJ1-5
CDR3: ATSEGQGGSNQPQH

V: TRBV5-4
D: -
J: TRBJ2-5
CDR3: ASSLEGVQETQY

V: TRBV6-2/TRBV6-3
D: -
J: TRBJ1-5
CDR3: ASSHLGQPQH

V: TRBV15
D: TRBD1
J: TRBJ2-1
CDR3: ATSRGRDRGYNEQF

V: TRBV4-2
D: -
J: TRBJ1-2
CDR3: ASSYNPRNLYGYT

V: TRBV29-1
D: TRBD1
J: TRBJ1-5
CDR3: SVESGQGQPQH

V: TRBV12-3/TRBV12-4
D: -
J: TRBJ2-7
CDR3: ASSFSQILYEQY

V: TRBV6-1
D: TRBD2
J: TRBJ2-3
CDR3: ASSLTSGGTMDTQY

V: TRBV3-1
D: TRBD2
J: TRBJ2-1
CDR3: ASSQGGGVFHEQF

V: TRBV7-9
D: -
J: TRBJ1-1
CDR3: ASSLASGARDTEAF

V: TRBV5-1
D: -
J: TRBJ2-1
CDR3: ASSLGDWKF

V: TRBV7-9
D: -
J: TRBJ1-1
CDR3: ASSLYTEAF

V: TRBV5-1
D: -
J: TRBJ2-5
CDR3: ASSLELAGQETQY

V: TRBV11-2
D: -
J: TRBJ2-1
CDR3: ASSTRLDREQF

V: TRBV6-6
D: TRBD1
J: TRBJ1-4
CDR3: ASTINRGAGEKLF